This TCR beta chain was recovered during a study of regulatory T cells in long-lasting Graves disease. Germline V gives CDR1 SGHKS, CDR2 YYEKEE (reference sequence). The CDR3 has 13 amino acids. V lost 0 bases, J lost 10 bases, and 11 bases lay in between. Arm-PCR with iRepertoire HTBI primers amplified the CDR3 regions for these TCR beta libraries. TCRdb ran MiXCR on the multiplex PCR reads and lists one entry per CDR3 protein. Of roughly 510,000 distinct CDR3 sequences in the sample, approximately 16% are singletons; the top ten hold about 11%. Notes on this clonotype: Possible read error: a much larger clone is one base away.

Time point denoted: newly diagnosed GD, antithyroid drugs for less than 3 months. PBMCs provided the RNA from which the TCR library was made. These data also formed part of another study, on T cells in Graves' hyperthyroidism and ophthalmopathy.

This clonotype was sampled from a man in his late teens or twenties with Graves disease. The rearrangement joins TRBV5-5 to TRBJ2-1, with unresolved D. The sequencing used peripheral blood mononuclear cells (PBMCs), collected at new diagnosis, from a patient treated with antithyroid drugs. CDR3 nucleotide sequence: TGTGCCAGCAGCTTGGCCTCGGCTCTCGAGCAGTTCTTC. Protein product: CASSLASALEQFF. The full variable domain, completed using reference TRBV5-5 and TRBJ2-1, is DAGVTQSPTHLIKTRGQQVTLRCSPISGHKSVSWYQQVLGQGPQFIFQYYEKEERGRGNFPDRFSARQFPNYSSELNVNALLLGDSALYLCASSLASALEQFFGPGTRLTVL.